This T cell receptor beta chain was retrieved from a study of blood T cell repertoires in COVID-19. The cohort comprised adults aged about 18 to 100 years residing in 20 to 25 US areas. V was cut by 0 bases and J by 5 bases, with 15 bases left in between. In germline, CDR1 is SGHRS, CDR2 YFSETQ. This CDR3 spans 16 amino acids. The assay was immunoSEQ multiplex PCR, and TCRdb's table has in-frame clones only and misses some. The sample includes roughly 330,000 clones, approximately 88% seen only once; the top ten take about 5%. The specimen was PBMCs or T cells enriched from blood (not recorded which). The chain links TRBV5-1 to TRBJ2-1; no firm D call. The sequence was obtained from a man aged 25 to 40 who had recovered from COVID-19. The CDR3 loop reads CASSLDSFGPDNEQFF. The CDR3 coding sequence is TGCGCCAGCAGCTTGGATTCGTTTGGGCCCGACAATGAGCAGTTCTTC. The whole variable domain, remainder taken from reference TRBV5-1 and TRBJ2-1, is KAGVTQTPRYLIKTRGQQVTLSCSPISGHRSVSWYQQTPGQGLQFLFEYFSETQRNKGNFPGRFSGRQFSNSRSEMNVSTLELGDSALYLCASSLDSFGPDNEQFFGPGTRLTVL.